This entry is about one T cell receptor (beta chain). Antigen specificity is unknown. The sample's time point: week 11, during vaccination. Every single dose of the vaccine, 300 ug of mutant IDH1 20-mer peptide, came with topical imiquimod. The sample comes from a study of a mutant IDH1 vaccine in newly diagnosed glioma. Libraries were prepared by immunoSEQ multiplex PCR; TCRdb keeps only in-frame clonotypes and omits some of them. Of 100,000 to 150,000 clones listed, 80% were seen once; the top ten hold around 5.5%. V gave up 0 bases and J gave up 5 bases, with 8 bases separating them. The CDR3 loop spans 14 amino acids. The germline CDR1 and CDR2 sequences are SGHAT and FQNNGV.

The sample was PBMCs, taken from a glioma patient whose treatment included an IDH1 peptide vaccine. The gene calls are TRBV11-2 and TRBJ1-5; D may be TRBD1 (5 bases). This TCR was recovered from a man aged 40-49 years with glioma. DNA of the CDR3: TGTGCCAGCAGCTTAGATGGGGCCCATCAGCCCCAGCATTTT. Its translation: CASSLDGAHQPQHF.